This T cell receptor beta chain was obtained from a study of type 1 regulatory T cells. This CDR3 is built from 12 residues. CDR1 is SQVTM and CDR2 is ANQGSEA in the germline V gene. V was shortened by 8 bases and J by 0 bases, with 10 bases between the two germline ends. TCRdb reanalysed the reads using MiXCR and keeps one entry per CDR3 protein. The table includes approximately 100,000 distinct CDR3 sequences, roughly 31% detected once. Input material: CD4+ T cells, either the whole sample or a sorted fraction (not recorded which). This rearrangement joins TRBV29-1 to TRBJ2-5; no firm D call. The clonotype was recovered from a human donor in good health. Here the CDR3 reads CSFIGDQETQYF. The CDR3 DNA reads as TGCAGCTTCATCGGCGACCAAGAGACCCAGTACTTC.